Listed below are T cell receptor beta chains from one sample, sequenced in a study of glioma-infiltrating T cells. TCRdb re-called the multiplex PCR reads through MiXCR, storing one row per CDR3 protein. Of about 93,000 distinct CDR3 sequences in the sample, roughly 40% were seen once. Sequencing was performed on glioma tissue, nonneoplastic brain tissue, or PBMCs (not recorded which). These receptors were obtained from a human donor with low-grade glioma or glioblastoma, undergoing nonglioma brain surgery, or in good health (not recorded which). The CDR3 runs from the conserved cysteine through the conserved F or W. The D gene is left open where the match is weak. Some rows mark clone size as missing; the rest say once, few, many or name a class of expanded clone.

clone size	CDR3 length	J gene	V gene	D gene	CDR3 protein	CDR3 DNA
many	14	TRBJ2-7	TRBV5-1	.	CASSLVSGLEEQYF	TGCGCCAGCAGCTTGGTGTCTGGCCTTGAGGAGCAGTACTTC
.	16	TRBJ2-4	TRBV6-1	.	CAISEPQEDTKNIQYF	TGTGCCATCAGTGAACCGCAAGAGGACACCAAAAACATTCAGTACTTC
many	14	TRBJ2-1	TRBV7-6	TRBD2	CASSPGSGRDEQFF	TGTGCCAGCAGCCCGGGCAGCGGGAGGGATGAGCAGTTCTTC
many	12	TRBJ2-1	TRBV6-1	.	CASTLLRNEQFF	TGTGCCAGCACCCTCCTTAGGAATGAGCAGTTCTTC
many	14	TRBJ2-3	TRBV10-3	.	CAAASGATTDTQYF	TGTGCCGCCGCCTCAGGTGCCACAACAGATACGCAGTATTTT
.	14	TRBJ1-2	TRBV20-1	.	CSAPKGADNSGYTF	TGCAGTGCGCCAAAAGGGGCTGATAACTCTGGCTACACCTTC
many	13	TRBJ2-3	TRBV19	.	CASSSLSTDTQYF	TGTGCCAGTAGTTCACTTTCTACAGATACGCAGTATTTT
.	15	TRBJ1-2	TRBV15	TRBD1	CAASRKKDRDYVYTF	TGTGCCGCCAGCAGAAAGAAAGACAGGGACTATGTCTACACCTTC
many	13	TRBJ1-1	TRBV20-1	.	CSAVQATNTEAFF	TGCAGTGCAGTACAGGCCACGAACACTGAAGCTTTCTTT
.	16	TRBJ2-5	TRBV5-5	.	CVSSAKTRGGQETQYF	TGCGTCAGCAGCGCCAAGACTAGAGGGGGCCAAGAGACCCAGTACTTC
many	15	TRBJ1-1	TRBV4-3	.	CASSQVLGGSTEAFF	TGCGCCAGCAGCCAAGTTTTAGGGGGAAGTACTGAAGCTTTCTTT
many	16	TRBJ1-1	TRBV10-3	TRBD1	CAISEGDRGTNTEAFF	TGTGCCATCAGTGAAGGGGACAGGGGTACGAACACTGAAGCTTTCTTT
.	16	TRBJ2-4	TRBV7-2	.	CASSQIGGRTKNIKYF	TGTGCCAGCAGCCAAATTGGTGGCAGAACCAAAAACATTAAGTACTTC
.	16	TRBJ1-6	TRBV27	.	CAAREIRDKYNSPLHF	TGTGCGGCCAGGGAGATCCGGGACAAATATAATTCACCCCTCCACTTT
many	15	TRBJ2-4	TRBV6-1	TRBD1	CASSTARTGVNIQYF	TGTGCCAGCAGCACTGCCCGGACAGGTGTGAACATTCAGTACTTC
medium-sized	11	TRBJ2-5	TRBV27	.	CASSTKETQYF	TGTGCCAGCAGTACCAAAGAGACCCAGTACTTC
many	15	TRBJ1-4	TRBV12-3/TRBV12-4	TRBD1	CASSPGQGANEKLFF	TGTGCCAGCAGCCCGGGACAGGGGGCTAATGAAAAACTGTTTTTT
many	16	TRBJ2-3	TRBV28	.	CASSYRSGVGTDTQYF	TGTGCCAGCAGTTATCGATCCGGCGTCGGGACAGATACGCAGTATTTT
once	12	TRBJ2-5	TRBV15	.	CATSRGGETQYF	TGTGCCACCAGCAGGGGTGGAGAGACCCAGTACTTC